This TCR beta chain was sequenced for a study of T cells after somatic rescue of genetic block (dated by TCRdb to about 2020). General notes on the study: What the study looked at was long-term robustness, specifically in a T-cell system that came about through somatic rescue of a genetic block in T-cell development.

Counted from cysteine to phenylalanine, this CDR3 has 14 amino acids. Only the CDR3 part of the read is kept: 42 bases, read in frame from the first base. V ends up 11 bases short and J 5 bases short, with an unmatched junction base count of 14. The germline V gene specifies MNHNS as CDR1 and SASEGT as CDR2. For this clone: No antigen is known for it. Base quality data are lacking; no much larger clone is found one base away.

Receptor libraries were prepared by the immunoSEQ multiplex PCR assay. As stored in TCRdb, this immuneACCESS dataset retains in-frame rearrangements with V and J assigned. A fraction of the clones does not appear; measured against another copy, unresolved V genes explain less than half of the discrepancy, and the remainder lacks a known reason. In all, the sample holds 88,000 or so clones, and 80% to 90% of those were seen once. The top ten clonotypes cover roughly 1.7% of the sample. This sequence originates from a woman between 18 and 30 years old. The source material was peripheral blood mononuclear cells (PBMCs). The V and J segments used are TRBV6-1 and TRBJ1-1, and TRBD1 matches 7 of the central bases. The CDR3 is CAGQVGADGTEAFF. Read as DNA, the sequence is TGTGCCGGACAGGTGGGGGCGGATGGGACTGAAGCTTTCTTT.